This T cell receptor (beta chain) was sequenced during a study of blood T cell repertoires in COVID-19. Overall study: Whether acute or convalescent, the COVID-19 samples came from the United States, Italy and Spain. PBMCs, B-cell-depleted T cells, or T cells were the source of the cDNA or gDNA that made up the material.

The length of the CDR3 is 14 residues. V was shortened by 3 bases and J by 2 bases, with 11 bases between the two germline ends. The germline V gene encodes CDR1 SEHNR and CDR2 FQNEAQ (reference sequence). Source study methods: The assay estimated nucleated cells by amplifying reference gene primers. Assay used: immunoSEQ multiplex PCR; TCRdb lists only in-frame clones, some missing. D and trimming come from the DNA, and the V and J calls and clone size come from that table. Of more than 300,000 clones in the sample, around 87% were seen once. Patients in Seattle were enrolled during active infection, then followed longitudinally.

The clonotype was recovered from a woman aged 45 to 65 with COVID-19, enrolled during active disease. The chain has TRBV7-9 and TRBJ2-7; TRBD2 is a possible D gene (5 bases). The source material was peripheral blood. The CDR3 here is CASSFKDGTYEQYF. CDR3 bases: TGTGCCAGCAGCTTCAAGGACGGGACCTACGAGCAGTACTTC.